This T cell receptor beta chain was captured by sequencing in a study of blood T cell repertoires in COVID-19. Study background: The study drew acute and convalescent COVID-19 samples from the United States, Italy and Spain.

Methods used by the authors: Nucleated cell number was recorded as an estimate derived from reference gene primer amplification. Sequencing was performed with immunoSEQ multiplex PCR; in TCRdb, only in-frame clones are kept and a portion is missing. Clonal size and the V and J genes are those of that table, whereas D and trimming came from the DNA. Of approximately 190,000 clones listed, 70% to 85% were seen once; the top ten hold 6.9%. The CDR3 is made up of 18 amino acids. Looked up from germline, CDR1 is GTSNPN and CDR2 is SVGIG (reference sequence). Trimming removed 0 bases from V and 0 bases from J; junction bases left unmatched: 7.

The clonotype originates from a human donor with acute or convalescent COVID-19. The donor label of this sample is uncertain. Sample: peripheral blood. The V call is TRBV30, the J call TRBJ2-6, with 8 bases that match TRBD2. CDR3 in amino acids: CAWSVAGGPFSGANVLTF. The CDR3, as DNA: TGTGCCTGGAGTGTCGCGGGAGGCCCATTCTCTGGGGCCAACGTCCTGACTTTC.